The 18 T cell receptor beta chains reported below all come from one sample, sequenced in a study of blood T cell repertoires in COVID-19. Here immunoSEQ multiplex PCR was the method, and the copy in TCRdb shows in-frame clones only, minus some. Of roughly 250,000 clones listed, about nine tenths are singletons. Material for sequencing was PBMCs or T cells enriched from blood (not recorded which). The receptors derive from a woman aged 40-49 years with acute COVID-19.

This clone was detected once. This chain links TRBV15 with TRBJ2-5; no clear D gene. This CDR3 is 12 amino acids long. The V gene lost 5 bases and the J gene lost 5 bases, with 9 bases spanning the gap. The germline CDR1 and CDR2 sequences are LNHNV and YYDKDF (reference sequence). CDR3 sequence: CATSWSRETQYF. The CDR3 bases are TGTGCCACCAGCTGGAGTAGGGAGACCCAGTACTTC. Full variable domain (outside the CDR3, taken from reference TRBV15 and TRBJ2-5): DAMVIQNPRYQVTQFGKPVTLSCSQTLNHNVMYWYQQKSSQAPKLLFHYYDKDFNNEADTPDNFQSRRPNTSFCFLDIRSPGLGDTAMYLCATSWSRETQYFGPGTRLLVL.

The chain combines TRBV25-1 with TRBJ2-5; 8 positions match TRBD2. The CDR3 is 17 residues long. Germline assignment: CDR1 MGHDK and CDR2 SYGVNS. V lost 0 bases and J lost 5; bases outside the gene matches: 11. The CDR3 DNA reads TGTGCCAGCAGTGAATATATAAGCGGGGGCTCCGGGGAGACCCAGTACTTC. It translates to CASSEYISGGSGETQYF.

The J gene is TRBJ1-2, the V gene TRBV28; 8 bases agree with TRBD1. There are 17 residues in the CDR3. The germline V gene has CDR1 MDHEN and CDR2 SYDVKM. Unmatched junction bases numbered 17, after V lost 3 bases and J lost 8 bases. This chain's CDR3 is CASSFHIPPPGGWGYTF. The DNA of the CDR3 is TGTGCCAGCAGTTTCCATATTCCCCCCCCAGGGGGCTGGGGCTACACCTTC.

The V and J genes are TRBV10-3 and TRBJ2-5, with TRBD2 matching 10 bases. This CDR3 has 17 amino acids. With V trimmed by 5 bases and J by 4 bases, 13 bases remained unmatched. Germline V lookup: CDR1 ENHRY, CDR2 SYGVKD. The CDR3 nucleotides read TGTGCCATCAGTCGAGTCGGGGAAGCGGGGGGGCCAGAGACCCAGTACTTC. Translation gives CAISRVGEAGGPETQYF.

This clone has more than one count but fewer than ten. CDR3 sequence (DNA): TGTGCCAGTAGTCTTAAGGGGGCCACCATTACGAGCAATCAGCCCCAGCATTTT. It yields the protein CASSLKGATITSNQPQHF. V is TRBV19 and J is TRBJ1-5, with 7 nucleotides matching TRBD1. Germline V lookup: CDR1 LNHDA, CDR2 SQIVND (reference sequence). The CDR3 runs to 18 residues. The ends lost 5 bases at V and 1 base at J; junction bases unmatched: 14.

This sequence joins TRBV5-1 and TRBJ1-2, with no clear D. CDR1 is SGHRS and CDR2 is YFSETQ in the germline V gene. The CDR3 is 15 amino acids. Trimming removed 0 bases from V and 5 bases from J, with 14 bases in between. CDR3 loop: CASSLEISGKYGYTF. The DNA of the CDR3 is TGCGCCAGCAGCTTGGAGATCTCCGGGAAATATGGCTACACCTTC.

The J gene is TRBJ1-5, the V gene TRBV6-5, with 7 bases aligning to TRBD1. Germline V CDR1 and CDR2: MNHEY, SVGAGI. V trimming: 7 bases; J trimming: 4 bases; junction bases outside the gene matches: 7. The CDR3 runs 14 residues. CDR3 in amino acids: CASIQGGVNQPQHF. CDR3 nucleotides: TGTGCCAGCATCCAGGGGGGAGTTAATCAGCCCCAGCATTTT.

In its sample, this clone was seen a few times. The chain uses TRBV3-1 (or the pseudogene TRBV3-2) and TRBJ1-1, with TRBD1 matching 9 bases. Germline CDR1 and CDR2: LGHDT and YNNKEL (reference sequence). The CDR3 is 15 residues long. The trim removed 5 bases at V and 5 bases at J, leaving 9 bases unmatched. CDR3 sequence reads: CASSARGQGGTEAFF. As DNA, the CDR3 is TGTGCCAGCAGCGCCCGGGGACAGGGCGGGACTGAAGCTTTCTTT.

This chain joins TRBV24-1 and TRBJ2-1; 14 nucleotides line up with TRBD2. The CDR3 length is 19 residues. CDR1 is KGHDR and CDR2 is SFDVKD in the germline V gene. Trimming took 4 bases from V and 0 from J; bases not matched to a gene: 7. CDR3 region: CATSDPGTSGRLSYNEQFF. CDR3 in DNA: TGTGCCACCAGTGACCCAGGGACTAGCGGGAGACTCTCCTACAATGAGCAGTTCTTC.

The genes are TRBV18 and TRBJ2-7; a possible D gene is TRBD2 (5 bases). This CDR3 region has 15 residues. V shed 2 bases and J shed 2 bases, with 13 bases lying between them. From germline, CDR1 is KGHSH and CDR2 LQKENI. CDR3 DNA sequence: TGTGCCAGCTCACCAGGAGGAGGCGTCCCCTACGAGCAGTACTTC. As protein: CASSPGGGVPYEQYF.

The chain is built from TRBV4-2 and TRBJ1-5; D remains unclear. Germline loops: CDR1 LGHNA, CDR2 YNFKEQ. The CDR3 is 15 amino acids. With 1 base removed from V and 3 bases from J, the gap between germline ends came to 10 bases. CDR3 sequence (DNA): TGTGCCAGCAGCCAAGTGAATAGCCTCAATCAGCCCCAGCATTTT. The encoded protein is CASSQVNSLNQPQHF.

This chain joins TRBV11-1 and TRBJ2-5; D is possibly TRBD1 (6 bases). CDR3 length equals 13 residues. CDR1 is SGHAT and CDR2 is FQDESV in the germline V gene (reference sequence). Trimming took off 5 bases at V and 5 bases at J, with 12 bases between the two ends. The CDR3 here is CASSPGVGETQYF. The CDR3 DNA sequence: TGTGCCAGCAGCCCAGGGGTCGGGGAGACCCAGTACTTC.

The chain joins TRBV25-1 to TRBJ2-7; TRBD1 matches 9 bases. J gave up 3 bases and V 3 bases, and 3 bases lay outside the gene matches. In germline, CDR1 is MGHDK, CDR2 SYGVNS. The CDR3 extends over 14 amino acids. The CDR3 DNA reads TGTGCCAGCAGTGAGGGGACAGGGCTCTACGAGCAGTACTTC. Translating gives CASSEGTGLYEQYF.

The chain uses TRBV18 and TRBJ1-2; a weak D match, TRBD1 (5 bases). The V gene lost 2 bases and the J gene lost 4 bases, with 14 bases spanning the gap. Germline assignment: CDR1 KGHSH and CDR2 LQKENI. The CDR3 is 15 amino acids. CDR3 nucleotide sequence: TGTGCCAGCTCACCAAGGAATAGGGGATCCTATGGCTACACCTTC. This encodes CASSPRNRGSYGYTF.

The chain couples TRBV5-1 to TRBJ2-1; the match to TRBD2 covers 12 bases. This CDR3 region has 16 residues. J was trimmed by 1 base and V by 4 bases; bases with no gene match: 3. CDR1 is SGHRS and CDR2 is YFSETQ in the germline V gene. The CDR3: CASSTGLAGSYNEQFF. Here the CDR3 DNA reads TGCGCCAGCAGCACCGGACTAGCGGGATCCTACAATGAGCAGTTCTTC.

The V call is TRBV7-2, the J call TRBJ2-1, with D perhaps matching TRBD1 (6 bases). V lost 5 bases to trimming and J lost 6 bases, with 14 bases between them. In germline, CDR1 is SGHTA, CDR2 FQGNSA. The CDR3 has 14 residues. The CDR3 DNA reads as TGTGCCAGCAGCCAACGACAGGCGCCCAATGAGCAGTTCTTC. This gives the protein CASSQRQAPNEQFF.

This chain uses TRBV5-1 with TRBJ1-4; TRBD1 matches 9 bases. This CDR3 region has 15 residues. CDR1 and CDR2 (germline): SGHRS, YFSETQ. The junction had 9 bases not matched to a gene; V was cut back by 5 bases and J by 7 bases. This CDR3 reads CASRSGTGSREKLFF. CDR3 bases: TGCGCCAGCAGATCCGGGACAGGGTCGCGTGAAAAACTGTTTTTT.

J is TRBJ1-2 and V is TRBV30; D uncertain. CDR1 and CDR2 from the germline V gene are GTSNPN and SVGIG (reference sequence). This CDR3 comprises 11 residues. V lost 4 bases and J 3 bases, leaving 6 bases between the germline ends. CDR3 sequence: CAWNRDYGYTF. As DNA, the CDR3 is TGTGCCTGGAACCGAGACTATGGCTACACCTTC.